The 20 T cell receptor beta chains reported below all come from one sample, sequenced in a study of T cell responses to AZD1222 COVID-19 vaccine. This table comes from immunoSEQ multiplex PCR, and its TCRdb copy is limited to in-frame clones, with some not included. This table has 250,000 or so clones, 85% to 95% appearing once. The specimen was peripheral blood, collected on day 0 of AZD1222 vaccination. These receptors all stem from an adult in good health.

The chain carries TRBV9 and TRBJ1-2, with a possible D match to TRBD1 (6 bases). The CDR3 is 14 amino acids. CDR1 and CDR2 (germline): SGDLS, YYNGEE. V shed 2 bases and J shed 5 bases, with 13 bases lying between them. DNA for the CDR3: TGTGCCAGCAGCGTGGGGGGCGTGGATTATGGCTACACCTTC. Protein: CASSVGGVDYGYTF.

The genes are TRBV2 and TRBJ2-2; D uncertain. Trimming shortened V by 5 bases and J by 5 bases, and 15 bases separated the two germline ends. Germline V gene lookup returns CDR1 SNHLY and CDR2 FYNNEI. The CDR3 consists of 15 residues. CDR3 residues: CASSPGKVRTGELFF. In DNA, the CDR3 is TGTGCCAGCAGTCCCGGTAAGGTGAGAACCGGGGAGCTGTTTTTT.

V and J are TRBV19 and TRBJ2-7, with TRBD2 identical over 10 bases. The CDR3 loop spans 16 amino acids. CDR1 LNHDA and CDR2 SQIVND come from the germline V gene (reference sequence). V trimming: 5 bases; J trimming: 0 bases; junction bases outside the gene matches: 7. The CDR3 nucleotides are TGTGCCAGTAGTCCACGACTAGCGGGCAGCTCCTACGAGCAGTACTTC. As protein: CASSPRLAGSSYEQYF.

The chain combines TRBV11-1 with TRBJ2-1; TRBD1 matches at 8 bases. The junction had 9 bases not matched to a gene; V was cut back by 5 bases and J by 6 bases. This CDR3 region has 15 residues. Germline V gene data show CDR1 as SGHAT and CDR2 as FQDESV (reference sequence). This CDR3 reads CASSADRAGGNEQFF. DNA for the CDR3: TGTGCCAGCAGCGCGGACAGGGCCGGGGGCAATGAGCAGTTCTTC.

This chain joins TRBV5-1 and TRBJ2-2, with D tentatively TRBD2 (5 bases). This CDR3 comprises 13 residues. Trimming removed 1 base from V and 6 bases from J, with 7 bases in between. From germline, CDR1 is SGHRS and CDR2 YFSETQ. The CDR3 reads CASSLKEAGELFF. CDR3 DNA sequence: TGCGCCAGCAGCTTGAAGGAGGCCGGGGAGCTGTTTTTT.

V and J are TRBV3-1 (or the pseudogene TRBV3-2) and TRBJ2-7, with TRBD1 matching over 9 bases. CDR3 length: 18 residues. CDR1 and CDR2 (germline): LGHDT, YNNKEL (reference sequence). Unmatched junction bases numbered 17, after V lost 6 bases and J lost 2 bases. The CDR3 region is CASSQVPRRTGAAYEQYF. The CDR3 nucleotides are TGTGCCAGCAGTCAGGTCCCCCGCCGGACAGGGGCGGCCTACGAGCAGTACTTC.

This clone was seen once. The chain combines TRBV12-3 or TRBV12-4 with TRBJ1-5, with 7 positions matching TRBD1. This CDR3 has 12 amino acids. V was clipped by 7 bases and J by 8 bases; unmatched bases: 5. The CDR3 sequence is CASTTGVKPQHF. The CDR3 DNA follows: TGTGCCAGCACCACAGGGGTTAAGCCCCAGCATTTT.

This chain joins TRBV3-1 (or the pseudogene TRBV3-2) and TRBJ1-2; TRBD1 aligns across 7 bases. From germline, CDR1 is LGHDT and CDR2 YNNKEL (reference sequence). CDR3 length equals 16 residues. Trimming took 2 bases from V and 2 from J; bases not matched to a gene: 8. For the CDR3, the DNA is TGTGCCAGCAGCCAATTCCCGGGACAGCTAAACTATGGCTACACCTTC. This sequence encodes CASSQFPGQLNYGYTF.

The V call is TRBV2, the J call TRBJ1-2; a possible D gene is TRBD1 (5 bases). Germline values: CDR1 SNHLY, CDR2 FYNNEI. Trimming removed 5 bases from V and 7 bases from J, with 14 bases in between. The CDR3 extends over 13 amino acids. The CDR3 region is CASSRQPSGGYTF. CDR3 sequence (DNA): TGTGCCAGCAGTCGACAGCCTTCGGGTGGCTACACCTTC.

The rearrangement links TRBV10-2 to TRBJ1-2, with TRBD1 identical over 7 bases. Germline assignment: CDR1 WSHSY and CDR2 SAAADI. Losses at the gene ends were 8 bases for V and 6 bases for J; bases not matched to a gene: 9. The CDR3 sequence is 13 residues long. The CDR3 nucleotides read TGCGCCAGCGGGCGACAGGGAACGGATGGCTACACCTTC. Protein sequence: CASGRQGTDGYTF.

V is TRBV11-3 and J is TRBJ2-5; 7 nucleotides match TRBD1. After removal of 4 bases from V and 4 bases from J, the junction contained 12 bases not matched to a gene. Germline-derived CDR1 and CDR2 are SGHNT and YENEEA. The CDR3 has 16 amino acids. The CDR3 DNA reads TGTGCCAGCAGCTCCCAAAGGGGGCAGGATGCAGAGACCCAGTACTTC. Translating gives CASSSQRGQDAETQYF.

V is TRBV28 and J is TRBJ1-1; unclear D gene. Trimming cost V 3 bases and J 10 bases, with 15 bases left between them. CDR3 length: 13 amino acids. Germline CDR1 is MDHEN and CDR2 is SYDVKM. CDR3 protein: CASSFTGIPGAFF. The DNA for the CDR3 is TGTGCCAGCAGTTTCACCGGGATACCAGGAGCTTTCTTT.

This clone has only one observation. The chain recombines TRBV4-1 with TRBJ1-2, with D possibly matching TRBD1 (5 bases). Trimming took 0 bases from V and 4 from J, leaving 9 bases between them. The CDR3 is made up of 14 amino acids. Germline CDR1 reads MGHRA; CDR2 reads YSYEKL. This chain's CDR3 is CASSQDDSLYGYTF. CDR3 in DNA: TGCGCCAGCAGCCAAGACGACAGCCTCTATGGCTACACCTTC.

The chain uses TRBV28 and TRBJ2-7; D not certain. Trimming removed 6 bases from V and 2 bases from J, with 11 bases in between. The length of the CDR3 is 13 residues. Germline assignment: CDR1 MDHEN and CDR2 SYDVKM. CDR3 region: CASSLRPAYEQYF. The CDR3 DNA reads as TGTGCCAGCAGCCTTCGACCAGCCTACGAGCAGTACTTC.

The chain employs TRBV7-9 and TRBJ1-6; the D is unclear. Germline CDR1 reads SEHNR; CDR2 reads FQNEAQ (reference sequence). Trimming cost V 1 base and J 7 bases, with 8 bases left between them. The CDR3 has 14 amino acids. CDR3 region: CASSLDLSNSPLHF. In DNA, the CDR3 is TGTGCCAGCAGCTTAGATCTCAGCAATTCACCCCTCCACTTT.

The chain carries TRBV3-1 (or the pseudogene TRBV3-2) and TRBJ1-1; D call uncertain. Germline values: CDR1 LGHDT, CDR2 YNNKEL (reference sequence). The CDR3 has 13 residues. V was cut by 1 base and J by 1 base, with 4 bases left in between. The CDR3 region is CASSQVRNTEAFF. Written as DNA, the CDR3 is TGTGCCAGCAGCCAAGTTCGGAACACTGAAGCTTTCTTT.

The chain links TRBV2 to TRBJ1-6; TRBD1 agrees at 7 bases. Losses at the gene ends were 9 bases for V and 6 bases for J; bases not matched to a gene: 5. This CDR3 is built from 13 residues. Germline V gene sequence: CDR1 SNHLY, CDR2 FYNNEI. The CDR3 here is CASRQGPNSPLHF. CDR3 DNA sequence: TGTGCCAGTCGACAGGGCCCTAATTCACCCCTCCACTTT.

The CDR3 here is CASSDEGRGIVGELFF. The CDR3 bases are TGTGCCAGCAGTGATGAGGGAAGGGGAATCGTCGGGGAGCTGTTTTTT. J is TRBJ2-2 and V is TRBV25-1; D is tentatively TRBD1 or TRBD2 (5 bases each). Trimming cost V 3 bases and J 7 bases, with 18 bases left between them. This CDR3 spans 16 amino acids. Germline V CDR1 and CDR2: MGHDK, SYGVNS.

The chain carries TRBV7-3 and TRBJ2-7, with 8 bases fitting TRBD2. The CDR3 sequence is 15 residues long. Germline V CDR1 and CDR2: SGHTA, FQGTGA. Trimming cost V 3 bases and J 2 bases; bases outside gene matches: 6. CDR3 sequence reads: CASSLGLEEAYEQYF. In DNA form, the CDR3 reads TGTGCCAGCAGCTTGGGACTAGAAGAAGCCTACGAGCAGTACTTC.

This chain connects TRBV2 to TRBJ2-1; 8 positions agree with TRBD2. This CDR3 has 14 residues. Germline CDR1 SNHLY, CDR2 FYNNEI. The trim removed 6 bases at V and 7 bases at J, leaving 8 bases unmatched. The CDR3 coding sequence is TGTGCCAGCAGACAGCGGGAGTGGGATAATGAGCAGTTCTTC. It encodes CASRQREWDNEQFF.